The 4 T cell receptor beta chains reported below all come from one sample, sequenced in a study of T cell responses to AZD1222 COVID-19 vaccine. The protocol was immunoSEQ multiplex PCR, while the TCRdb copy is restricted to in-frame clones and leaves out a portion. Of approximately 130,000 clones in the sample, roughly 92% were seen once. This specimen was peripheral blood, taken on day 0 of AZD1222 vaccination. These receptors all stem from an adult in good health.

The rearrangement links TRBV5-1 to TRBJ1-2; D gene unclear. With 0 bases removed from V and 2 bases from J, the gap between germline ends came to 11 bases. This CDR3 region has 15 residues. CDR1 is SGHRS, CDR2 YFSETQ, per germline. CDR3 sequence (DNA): TGCGCCAGCAGCTTGGAGGGTGAGATCAACTATGGCTACACCTTC. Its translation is CASSLEGEINYGYTF. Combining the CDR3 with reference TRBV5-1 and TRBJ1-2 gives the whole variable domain KAGVTQTPRYLIKTRGQQVTLSCSPISGHRSVSWYQQTPGQGLQFLFEYFSETQRNKGNFPGRFSGRQFSNSRSEMNVSTLELGDSALYLCASSLEGEINYGYTFGSGTRLTVV.

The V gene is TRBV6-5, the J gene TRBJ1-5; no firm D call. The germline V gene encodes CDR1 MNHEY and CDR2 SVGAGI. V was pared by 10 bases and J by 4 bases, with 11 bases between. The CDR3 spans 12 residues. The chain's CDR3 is CAIHKENQPQHF. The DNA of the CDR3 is TGTGCCATCCATAAGGAGAATCAGCCCCAGCATTTT.

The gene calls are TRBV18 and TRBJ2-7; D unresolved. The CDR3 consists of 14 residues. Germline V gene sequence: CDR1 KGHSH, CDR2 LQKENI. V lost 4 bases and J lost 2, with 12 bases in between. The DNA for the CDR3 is TGTGCCAGCTCACTTTCTCACACGGCCTACGAGCAGTACTTC. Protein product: CASSLSHTAYEQYF.

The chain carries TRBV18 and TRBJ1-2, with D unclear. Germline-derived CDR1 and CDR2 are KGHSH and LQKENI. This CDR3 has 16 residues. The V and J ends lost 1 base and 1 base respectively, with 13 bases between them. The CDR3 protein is CASSPLSPSLNYGYTF. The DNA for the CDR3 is TGTGCCAGCTCACCACTGTCCCCGAGTCTTAACTATGGCTACACCTTC.